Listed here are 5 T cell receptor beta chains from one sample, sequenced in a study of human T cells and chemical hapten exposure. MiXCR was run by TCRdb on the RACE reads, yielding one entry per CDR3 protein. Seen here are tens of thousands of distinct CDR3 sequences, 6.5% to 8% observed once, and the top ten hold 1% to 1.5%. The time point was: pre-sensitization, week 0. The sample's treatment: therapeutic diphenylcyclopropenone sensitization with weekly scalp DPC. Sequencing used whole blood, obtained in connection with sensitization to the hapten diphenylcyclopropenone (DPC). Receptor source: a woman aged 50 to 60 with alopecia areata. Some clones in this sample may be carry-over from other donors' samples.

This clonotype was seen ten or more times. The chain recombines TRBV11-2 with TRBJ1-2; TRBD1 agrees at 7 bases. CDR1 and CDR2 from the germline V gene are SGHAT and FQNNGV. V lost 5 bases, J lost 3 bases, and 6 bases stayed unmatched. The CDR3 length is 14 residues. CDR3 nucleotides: TGTGCCAGCAGCCACCGGGACAGTTACTATGGCTACACCTTC. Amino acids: CASSHRDSYYGYTF. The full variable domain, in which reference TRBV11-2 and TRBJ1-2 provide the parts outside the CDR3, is EAGVAQSPRYKIIEKRQSVAFWCNPISGHATLYWYQQILGQGPKLLIQFQNNGVVDDSQLPKDRFSAERLKGVDSTLKIQPAKLEDSAVYLCASSHRDSYYGYTFGSGTRLTVV.

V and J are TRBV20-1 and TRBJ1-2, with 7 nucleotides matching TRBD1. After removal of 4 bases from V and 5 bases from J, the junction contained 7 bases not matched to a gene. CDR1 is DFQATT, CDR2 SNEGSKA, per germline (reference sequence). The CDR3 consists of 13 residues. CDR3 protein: CSATDTGVYGYTF. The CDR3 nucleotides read TGCAGTGCTACCGATACAGGGGTGTATGGCTACACCTTC.

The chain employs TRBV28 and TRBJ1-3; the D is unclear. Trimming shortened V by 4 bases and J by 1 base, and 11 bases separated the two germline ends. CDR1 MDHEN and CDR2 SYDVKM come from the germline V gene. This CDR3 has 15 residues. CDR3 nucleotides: TGTGCCAGCAGTTCCTCGGGCGCATCTGGAAACACCATATATTTT. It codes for CASSSSGASGNTIYF.

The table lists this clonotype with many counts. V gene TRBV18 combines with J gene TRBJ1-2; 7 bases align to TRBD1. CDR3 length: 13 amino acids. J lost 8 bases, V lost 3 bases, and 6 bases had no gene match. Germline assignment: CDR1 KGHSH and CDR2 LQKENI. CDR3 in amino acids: CASSPLGTEGYTF. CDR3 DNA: TGTGCCAGCTCACCGCTCGGGACAGAAGGCTACACCTTC.

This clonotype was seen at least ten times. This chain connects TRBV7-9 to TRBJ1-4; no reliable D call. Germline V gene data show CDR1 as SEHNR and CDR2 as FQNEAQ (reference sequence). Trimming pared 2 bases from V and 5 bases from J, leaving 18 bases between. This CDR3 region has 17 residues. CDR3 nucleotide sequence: TGTGCCAGCAGCTTACTGCCACCTAGTGCGGGAAATGAAAAACTGTTTTTT. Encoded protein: CASSLLPPSAGNEKLFF.